A selection of T cell receptor beta chains follows, all from one sample in a study of patients and donors after allogeneic stem cell transplantation. TCRdb reprocessed the RT-PCR reads with MiXCR, giving one entry per CDR3 protein. The sample carries 920,000 or so distinct CDR3 sequences, roughly 18% recorded once. The sequencing input was blood, either unsorted or a sorted T cell fraction (not recorded which). The source is a human donor who was either an allogeneic HSCT recipient or a stem cell or donor lymphocyte infusion donor (not recorded which). It is not recorded whose cells these are; they may come from a transplant donor. Each CDR3 is given with its conserved first and last residue. The D gene is left open where the match is weak. Some rows have no size entry. The others give once, few or many, or a class for an expanded clone.

V	D	J	size	CDR3	DNA
TRBV6-4	NA	TRBJ2-3	NA	CASSVGESEGDTQYF	TGTGCCAGCAGTGTAGGAGAGTCCGAGGGAGATACGCAGTATTTT
TRBV2	NA	TRBJ1-5	NA	CASSASWDSNQPQHF	TGTGCCAGCAGTGCCTCGTGGGATAGCAATCAGCCCCAGCATTTT
TRBV11-2	NA	TRBJ1-1	NA	CASSLEWTVEAFF	TGTGCCAGCAGCTTAGAGTGGACAGTTGAAGCTTTCTTT
TRBV7-2	TRBD2	TRBJ2-7	few	CASSSLSAGGTYEQYF	TGTGCCAGCAGCTCCCTAAGTGCGGGGGGTACCTACGAGCAGTACTTC
TRBV12-3/TRBV12-4	TRBD1	TRBJ2-5	few	CASNLDREQETQYF	TGTGCCAGCAACCTGGACAGGGAACAAGAGACCCAGTACTTC
TRBV6-1	TRBD1	TRBJ1-5	few	CASSGTGGAGQPQHF	TGTGCCAGCAGCGGGACAGGGGGCGCAGGACAGCCCCAGCATTTT
TRBV5-1	NA	TRBJ1-1	few	CASSWAPMNTEAFF	TGCGCCAGCAGCTGGGCCCCCATGAACACTGAAGCTTTCTTT
TRBV30	NA	TRBJ1-1	NA	CACSKRTTNTEAFF	TGTGCCTGCAGTAAGAGGACAACGAACACTGAAGCTTTCTTT
TRBV13	NA	TRBJ2-5	NA	CASSTIQETQYF	TGTGCCAGCAGCACAATCCAAGAGACCCAGTACTTC
TRBV28	NA	TRBJ2-5	NA	CASRGRSSSETQYF	TGTGCCAGCAGGGGTCGGTCTTCCTCCGAGACCCAGTACTTC
TRBV7-9	NA	TRBJ1-4	few	CASSLQRLANEKLFF	TGTGCCAGCAGCTTACAACGGTTGGCTAATGAAAAACTGTTTTTT
TRBV11-3	TRBD2	TRBJ2-1	few	CASKGLAHEQFF	TGTGCCAGCAAGGGACTAGCGCATGAGCAGTTCTTC
TRBV3-1	NA	TRBJ1-3	NA	CASSPGHSGNTIYF	TGTGCCAGCAGCCCGGGACACTCTGGAAACACCATATATTTT
TRBV6-6	NA	TRBJ1-2	NA	CASRGRRGGYTF	TGTGCCAGCAGAGGCAGGCGCGGGGGCTACACCTTC
TRBV27	NA	TRBJ2-2	NA	CASSFRSALGGELFF	TGTGCCAGCAGTTTCCGTTCGGCCCTAGGTGGGGAGCTGTTTTTT
TRBV11-2	NA	TRBJ1-2	few	CASSSPRSGAWRYTF	TGTGCCAGCAGCTCACCTCGGTCGGGTGCGTGGCGCTACACCTTC
TRBV20-1	TRBD1	TRBJ2-3	NA	CSARLPGQGAADTQYF	TGCAGTGCTAGATTGCCGGGACAGGGGGCCGCGGATACGCAGTATTTT
TRBV7-9	NA	TRBJ2-7	NA	CASSLAQGAGDEQYF	TGTGCCAGCAGCTTAGCGCAAGGGGCTGGTGACGAGCAGTACTTC
TRBV5-1	NA	TRBJ2-7	many	CASSLTGVNYEQYF	TGCGCCAGCAGCTTAACCGGGGTAAACTACGAGCAGTACTTC
TRBV20-1	TRBD1	TRBJ1-6	NA	CSAGDRGSNSPLHF	TGCAGTGCAGGGGACAGGGGAAGTAATTCACCCCTCCACTTT
TRBV6-2/TRBV6-3	TRBD1	TRBJ2-4	NA	CASSYGTAAKNIQYF	TGTGCCAGCAGTTACGGGACAGCGGCCAAAAACATTCAGTACTTC
TRBV25-1	NA	TRBJ2-3	NA	CASSRPSSADTQYF	TGTGCCAGCAGTAGGCCTAGCAGCGCAGATACGCAGTATTTT
TRBV15	NA	TRBJ1-2	few	CATSRDVNYGYTF	TGTGCCACCAGCAGGGATGTTAACTATGGCTACACCTTC
TRBV29-1	TRBD1	TRBJ2-7	NA	CSVGAGGYEQYF	TGCAGCGTTGGGGCAGGGGGCTACGAGCAGTACTTC
TRBV20-1	NA	TRBJ2-1	few	CSAGPDRPGLF	TGCAGTGCTGGGCCTGATAGGCCCGGGCTCTTC
TRBV20-1	NA	TRBJ2-1	many	CSATTPYNEQFF	TGCAGTGCTACCACACCATACAATGAGCAGTTCTTC
TRBV20-1	NA	TRBJ2-7	few	CSAARRSYEQYF	TGCAGTGCTGCTAGGAGGTCCTACGAGCAGTACTTC
TRBV30	NA	TRBJ1-1	NA	CAWSWGETEAFF	TGTGCCTGGAGTTGGGGGGAGACTGAAGCTTTCTTT
TRBV7-9	TRBD2	TRBJ2-5	few	CASSLREYQETQYF	TGTGCCAGCAGTTTGCGGGAGTACCAAGAGACCCAGTACTTC
TRBV12-3/TRBV12-4	TRBD2	TRBJ2-3	few	CASSTRLAGAKTDTQYF	TGTGCCAGCAGTACCAGACTAGCGGGGGCCAAGACAGATACGCAGTATTTT
TRBV9	NA	TRBJ2-1	NA	CASSVFGNEQFF	TGTGCCAGCAGCGTTTTCGGAAATGAGCAGTTCTTC
TRBV20-1	NA	TRBJ2-1	NA	CSAPRQSSYNEQFF	TGCAGTGCTCCCCGCCAGAGCTCCTACAATGAGCAGTTCTTC
TRBV6-5	TRBD2	TRBJ2-3	once	CASSYSKLAGVDTQYF	TGTGCCAGCAGTTACTCGAAACTAGCGGGAGTAGATACGCAGTATTTT
TRBV20-1	TRBD1	TRBJ2-7	few	CSARDPGTGFYEQYF	TGCAGTGCTAGAGATCCCGGGACAGGGTTCTACGAGCAGTACTTC
TRBV6-4	TRBD2	TRBJ2-1	few	CASSGTSGGPYNEQFF	TGTGCCAGCAGTGGGACTAGCGGGGGCCCTTACAATGAGCAGTTCTTC
TRBV28	NA	TRBJ2-7	few	CASTTPVVSYEQYF	TGTGCCAGCACCACCCCGGTGGTTAGCTACGAGCAGTACTTC
TRBV29-1	NA	TRBJ2-1	many	CSVGGIEFF	TGCAGCGTTGGGGGCATTGAGTTCTTC
TRBV29-1	NA	TRBJ2-1	NA	CSVETSSYNEQFF	TGCAGCGTTGAAACTAGCTCCTACAATGAGCAGTTCTTC
TRBV29-1	TRBD2	TRBJ2-1	NA	CSVKGLAGYEQFF	TGCAGCGTTAAAGGACTAGCGGGATATGAGCAGTTCTTC
TRBV6-5	NA	TRBJ2-3	NA	CASSYSWSRSNTDTQYF	TGTGCCAGCAGTTACTCCTGGAGTAGAAGCAACACAGATACGCAGTATTTT
TRBV20-1	TRBD2	TRBJ2-1	few	CSARRLAGGLSSYNEQFF	TGCAGTGCTAGAAGGCTAGCGGGGGGGTTAAGCTCCTACAATGAGCAGTTCTTC
TRBV3-1	TRBD1	TRBJ1-2	NA	CASRRGGGYGYTF	TGTGCCAGCAGACGAGGGGGCGGCTATGGCTACACCTTC
TRBV6-6	NA	TRBJ1-1	NA	CASTGAMNTEAFF	TGTGCCAGCACAGGCGCCATGAACACTGAAGCTTTCTTT
TRBV25-1	TRBD1	TRBJ1-6	few	CASSEHLGQGNSPLHF	TGTGCCAGCAGTGAGCACCTTGGACAGGGGAATTCACCCCTCCACTTT
TRBV4-2	NA	TRBJ1-5	NA	CASSQGSANQPQHF	TGTGCCAGCAGCCAAGGATCAGCAAATCAGCCCCAGCATTTT
TRBV3-1	NA	TRBJ1-4	few	CASSLRGEVEKLFF	TGTGCCAGCAGTTTGCGGGGAGAAGTTGAAAAACTGTTTTTT
TRBV5-1	TRBD2	TRBJ2-2	NA	CASSFTSGSTGELFF	TGCGCCAGCAGCTTTACTAGCGGGAGTACCGGGGAGCTGTTTTTT
TRBV6-5	TRBD2	TRBJ2-1	few	CASSSQIGTSSYNEQFF	TGTGCCAGCAGTTCCCAAATCGGGACTAGCAGCTACAATGAGCAGTTCTTC
TRBV7-9	NA	TRBJ1-5	few	CASSSGFNSNQPQHF	TGTGCCAGCAGCTCGGGGTTTAATAGCAATCAGCCCCAGCATTTT
TRBV30	NA	TRBJ1-1	NA	CAWEQLNTEAFF	TGTGCCTGGGAACAGCTGAACACTGAAGCTTTCTTT
TRBV20-1	NA	TRBJ2-7	few	CSADGISSYEQYF	TGCAGTGCAGACGGGATAAGCTCCTACGAGCAGTACTTC
TRBV29-1	NA	TRBJ1-2	few	CSDAGGYTF	TGCAGCGACGCGGGGGGCTACACCTTC
TRBV12-3/TRBV12-4	TRBD2	TRBJ2-7	few	CASSLSGASPWEQYF	TGTGCCAGCAGTCTTAGCGGGGCCAGCCCTTGGGAGCAGTACTTC